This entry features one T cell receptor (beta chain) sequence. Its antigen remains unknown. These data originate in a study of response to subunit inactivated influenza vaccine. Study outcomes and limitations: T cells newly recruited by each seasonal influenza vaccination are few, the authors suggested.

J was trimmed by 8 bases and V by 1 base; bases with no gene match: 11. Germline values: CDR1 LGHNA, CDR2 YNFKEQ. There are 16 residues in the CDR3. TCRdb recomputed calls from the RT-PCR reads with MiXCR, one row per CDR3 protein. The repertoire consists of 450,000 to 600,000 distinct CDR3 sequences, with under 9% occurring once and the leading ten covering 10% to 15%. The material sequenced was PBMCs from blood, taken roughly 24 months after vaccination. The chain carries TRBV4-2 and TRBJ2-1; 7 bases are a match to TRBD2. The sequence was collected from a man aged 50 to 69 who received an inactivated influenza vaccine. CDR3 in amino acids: CASSQGSTAAGDEQFF. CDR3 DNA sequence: TGTGCCAGCAGCCAAGGGAGTACAGCTGCGGGGGATGAGCAGTTCTTC.